The T cell receptor (beta chain) described here comes from a study of a mutant IDH1 vaccine in newly diagnosed glioma. Study background: Vaccine administration was initiated 4-6 weeks following radiotherapy alone, or with temozolomide cycles. V12 fell at week 35 and V13, the study end, at week 47. Regarding the study as a whole: Vaccination induced immune responses in around 94% of patients.

For this clone: Its antigen is undetermined.

The time point is: week 47, end of study. Vaccinated patients received 300 ug of mutant IDH1 20-mer peptide per dose, with topical imiquimod. Newly diagnosed WHO grade 3 or 4 IDH1-mutant, ATRX-lost astrocytomas were identified in the donors. Here immunoSEQ multiplex PCR was the method, and the copy in TCRdb shows in-frame clones only, minus some. The sample consists of tens of thousands of clones, less than 65% of them appearing once. This TCR derives from a man between 40 and 49 years old with glioma. Some clones in this sample may be carry-over from other donors' samples. The sequencing here drew on peripheral blood mononuclear cells (PBMCs), taken from a glioma patient whose treatment included an IDH1 peptide vaccine.

Here the CDR3 reads CASSLEGAVDEQYF. CDR3 nucleotide sequence: TGTGCCAGCAGCTTGGAGGGGGCAGTCGACGAGCAGTACTTC. The chain has TRBV7-9 and TRBJ2-7; the D gene is possibly TRBD1 (7 bases). The CDR3 is 14 residues long. Germline assignment: CDR1 SEHNR and CDR2 FQNEAQ (reference sequence). V dropped 3 bases and J dropped 5 bases, with 14 bases sitting between them.